This TCR beta chain was profiled in a study of early T cells in non-severe SARS-CoV-2 infection. Germline CDR1 SGHTA, CDR2 FQGNSA. This CDR3 has 15 amino acids. The ends were cut back, 3 bases at V and 4 bases at J, with 13 bases in the middle. This clonotype was picked up many times. Unique molecular identifiers (one per individual cDNA molecule) were attached. Via MiXCR, TCRdb re-called the 5' RACE reads, giving one row per CDR3 protein. The sample lists 65,000 to 95,000 distinct CDR3 sequences, more than 9% occurring once. This TCR derives from an adult who was a healthcare worker with PCR-confirmed SARS-CoV-2 infection or an uninfected control (not recorded which). What was sequenced was whole blood. The V call is TRBV7-2, the J call TRBJ2-1, with D perhaps matching TRBD2 (6 bases). CDR3 DNA sequence: TGTGCCAGCAGCTTGGCCCGGGACTTTTACAATGAGCAGTTCTTC. It codes for CASSLARDFYNEQFF.